The entry below gives a single T cell receptor beta chain sequence along with its context. This entry belongs to a study of cytomegalovirus exposure and HLA in healthy donors. In the PCR, 60 Vbeta and 13 Jbeta primers were used. This table comes from immunoSEQ multiplex PCR, and its TCRdb copy is limited to in-frame clones, with some not included. The sample holds 120,000 or so clones, around 72% seen once. Germline V gives CDR1 LGHNA, CDR2 YNFKEQ. There are 16 residues in the CDR3. Trimming took 1 base from V and 2 from J; bases not matched to a gene: 4. The sequence derives from a woman aged 45 to 65 in good health and CMV-seropositive. V and J are TRBV4-2 and TRBJ2-2; 7 bases agree with TRBD1. The sample was PBMCs. CDR3 sequence (DNA): TGTGCCAGCAGCCAAGGACAGGGCGTAAACACCGGGGAGCTGTTTTTT. This codes for CASSQGQGVNTGELFF.